Below, one TCR beta chain is given with its context. This entry is derived from a study of blood T cell repertoires in COVID-19. Overall study context: The samples span acute and convalescent COVID-19 from the United States, Italy and Spain. In each case, the material was cDNA or gDNA derived from T cells, B-cell-depleted T cells, or PBMCs.

In the authors' methods: From reference gene primer amplification, estimates of nucleated cell counts were derived. Profiled with immunoSEQ multiplex PCR; TCRdb holds only in-frame clones, not every one. That table is the source of V, J and clone size, and D and trimming were worked out from the DNA. The table records about 83,000 clones, about three quarters of them present only once. This CDR3 region has 16 residues. The ends were cut back, 3 bases at V and 3 bases at J, with 16 bases in the middle. Germline V lookup: CDR1 LNHDA, CDR2 SQIVND (reference sequence). The chain uses TRBV19 and TRBJ2-3; a possible D gene is TRBD1 (5 bases). This TCR was recovered from a woman aged 80 or older with active or convalescent COVID-19. Sequencing used peripheral blood. The CDR3 nucleotides are TGTGCCAGTAGTATTGGTTGGGGCAGGTCAACAGATACGCAGTATTTT. Its translation: CASSIGWGRSTDTQYF. Supplemented by reference TRBV19 and TRBJ2-3, the full variable domain reads DGGITQSPKYLFRKEGQNVTLSCEQNLNHDAMYWYRQDPGQGLRLIYYSQIVNDFQKGDIAEGYSVSREKKESFPLTVTSAQKNPTAFYLCASSIGWGRSTDTQYFGPGTRLTVL.